The 6 T cell receptor beta chains below were found in one sample sequenced in a study of pediatric ulcerative colitis. Some clones are missing from TCRdb's copy, which holds only in-frame ones; the method was immunoSEQ multiplex PCR. The repertoire holds around 61,000 clones, with 85% to 90% as singletons. The material sequenced was blood. Receptors originate from a boy aged 10-17 years with severe ulcerative colitis.

The chain employs TRBV4-1 and TRBJ2-1; 7 bases map to TRBD2. The ends lost 0 bases at V and 2 bases at J; junction bases unmatched: 1. The CDR3 length is 15 residues. The germline V gene encodes CDR1 MGHRA and CDR2 YSYEKL. The CDR3 DNA reads TGCGCCAGCAGCCAAGAGACTAGCCCCTACAATGAGCAGTTCTTC. As protein: CASSQETSPYNEQFF.

Worth noting for this clone: Mismatch with germline at one junction end may stem from a read error. This chain links TRBV11-3 with TRBJ2-1; D is unclear. The CDR3 has 17 amino acids. From germline, CDR1 is SGHNT and CDR2 YENEEA. The CDR3: CASSLASWGVSYSEQFF. The DNA of the CDR3 is TGTGCCAGCAGCTTAGCCTCCTGGGGTGTATCGTACAGTGAGCAGTTCTTC.

The chain has TRBV7-9 and TRBJ2-5; no firm D call. V was cut by 1 base and J by 5 bases, with 11 bases left in between. The CDR3 has 14 amino acids. Germline V lookup: CDR1 SEHNR, CDR2 FQNEAQ (reference sequence). The CDR3 loop reads CASSLVGTGETQYF. The CDR3 bases are TGTGCCAGCAGCTTAGTCGGTACGGGTGAGACCCAGTACTTC.

This chain joins TRBV11-2 and TRBJ2-7; the D call may be TRBD1 or TRBD2 (6 bases each). With 5 bases removed from V and 4 bases from J, the gap between germline ends came to 15 bases. The V gene's germline CDR1 is SGHAT and CDR2 FQNNGV. The CDR3 consists of 14 residues. The CDR3 spells CASSPGGLGYEQYF. Written as DNA, the CDR3 is TGTGCCAGCAGCCCCGGGGGCCTAGGGTACGAGCAGTACTTC.

The chain combines TRBV7-9 with TRBJ1-1, with D unresolved. Germline V lookup: CDR1 SEHNR, CDR2 FQNEAQ (reference sequence). Trimming pared 1 base from V and 3 bases from J, leaving 6 bases between. The CDR3 is 13 amino acids. The CDR3 nucleotides are TGTGCCAGCAGCTTAGACGGGTACACTGAAGCTTTCTTT. Protein sequence: CASSLDGYTEAFF.

V and J are TRBV4-3 and TRBJ1-3; 10 bases fit TRBD1. Germline CDR1 and CDR2: LGHNA and YSLEER. V was pared by 4 bases and J by 4 bases, with 4 bases of the junction left unmatched. The CDR3 spans 15 residues. The CDR3 coding sequence is TGCGCCAGCAGCCCGGGGACAGGGGCAGGAAACACCATATATTTT. The encoded protein is CASSPGTGAGNTIYF.